This is a list of T cell receptor beta chains from one sample in a study of vaccination and CD4 T cells after COVID-19. No cognate antigen is known for these TCRs. TCRdb analysed the PCR reads with MiXCR anew, one entry per CDR3 protein. The sample yields 10,000 to 15,000 distinct CDR3 sequences, approximately 60% seen once. Sequencing was done on a sample of CD4+ T cells from blood, cultured in vitro. The receptors come from a human donor who had recovered from COVID-19. Each CDR3 is given with its conserved first and last residue.

TRBJ2-1	TRBV19	15	CASSLRDHPYNEQFF
TRBJ2-3	TRBV2	14	CASSTQGGGDTQYF
TRBJ1-1	TRBV19	16	CASSGAGRRLNTEAFF
TRBJ2-7	TRBV6-5	13	CASSYLSGNEQYF
TRBJ2-7	TRBV12-3/TRBV12-4	15	CASRIWGGRSYEQYF
TRBJ1-2	TRBV20-1	14	CSARDFKQNYGYTF
TRBJ2-2	TRBV6-1	15	CASTLRGGYTGELFF
TRBJ2-2	TRBV12-3/TRBV12-4	15	CASSSRTGDTGELFF
TRBJ2-7	TRBV7-9	13	CASSLEGTSEQYF
TRBJ2-3	TRBV7-2	16	CASSLVRETGTDTQYF
TRBJ2-7	TRBV30	12	CAWSVGLYEQYF
TRBJ1-5	TRBV18	17	CASSQTGAVRSNQPQHF
TRBJ1-2	TRBV20-1	14	CSASAGAGFYGYTF
TRBJ1-2	TRBV7-2	13	CASSQTANYGYTF
TRBJ1-3	TRBV9	16	CASSVGNVASGNTIYF
TRBJ2-2	TRBV7-7	16	CASSLVGPPNTGELFF
TRBJ1-3	TRBV19	14	CASKDDVSGNTIYF
TRBJ1-2	TRBV28	14	CASSQGRANYGYTF
TRBJ1-2	TRBV7-9	15	CASSLQARDTYGYTF
TRBJ1-2	TRBV11-2	13	CASSSIQGQGYTF
TRBJ1-1	TRBV20-1	13	CSARADMNTEAFF
TRBJ2-7	TRBV7-2	14	CASSAQDRGREQYF
TRBJ2-1	TRBV7-2	16	CASSLASGYQYNEQFF
TRBJ2-7	TRBV7-2	20	CASSFRSTTSGGPLSYEQYF
TRBJ1-1	TRBV5-1	16	CASSPTVTGPRTEAFF
TRBJ1-5	TRBV2	14	CASSREGGNQPQHF
TRBJ2-2	TRBV30	12	CAWSVEFRELFF